This passage covers 9 T cell receptor beta chains from one sample sequenced in a study of regulatory T cells in long-lasting Graves disease. In building TCR beta libraries, iRepertoire HTBI primers were used together with Arm-PCR of CDR3 regions. Using its own MiXCR run on the multiplex PCR reads, TCRdb lists one record per CDR3 protein. Of roughly 380,000 distinct CDR3 sequences detected, around 17% appear once; the ten largest clones hold less than 35%. The sample's time point: newly diagnosed GD, antithyroid drugs for less than 3 months. Researchers made the TCR library from RNA that was extracted from PBMCs. Separately, the same data were catalogued under a study of T cells in Graves' hyperthyroidism and ophthalmopathy.

This sample comprised peripheral blood mononuclear cells (PBMCs), obtained at new diagnosis, from a patient treated with antithyroid drugs. These receptors originate from a man aged 35-49 years with Graves disease.

The chain uses TRBV14 and TRBJ2-2; no clear D gene. Per germline, CDR1 SGHDN and CDR2 FVKESK. Trimming stripped 1 base from V and 1 base from J, with 7 bases between. The CDR3 length is 15 residues. For the CDR3, the DNA is TGTGCCAGCAGCCAAGGAGTCGGGAACACCGGGGAGCTGTTTTTT. Protein sequence: CASSQGVGNTGELFF.

This clonotype showed up just a few times. The chain is built from TRBV9 and TRBJ2-1; 9 bases are a match to TRBD2. V was clipped by 4 bases and J by 4 bases; unmatched bases: 12. Per germline, CDR1 SGDLS and CDR2 YYNGEE. The CDR3 spans 17 residues. As DNA, the CDR3 is TGTGCCAGCAGCACAAAGAGATGGCGGGGGGGTTACAATGAGCAGTTCTTC. Translation: CASSTKRWRGGYNEQFF.

The gene calls are TRBV20-1 and TRBJ1-5; weak D call: TRBD1 (5 bases). The CDR3 contains 13 residues. V gave up 6 bases and J gave up 6 bases, with 15 bases separating them. Germline V gene lookup returns CDR1 DFQATT and CDR2 SNEGSKA (reference sequence). The CDR3 DNA follows: TGCAGTGCGCCCCCGAGGGGTGGTCAGCCCCAGCATTTT. This encodes CSAPPRGGQPQHF.

In this sample, this clonotype turned up many times. This chain links TRBV5-1 with TRBJ2-2; 13 nucleotides agree with TRBD2. Germline V gene lookup returns CDR1 SGHRS and CDR2 YFSETQ. The CDR3 covers 17 residues. The trim removed 0 bases at V and 4 bases at J, leaving 3 bases unmatched. The CDR3, as DNA: TGCGCCAGCAGCTTGGGACTAGCGGGGGGTACCACCGGGGAGCTGTTTTTT. Protein product: CASSLGLAGGTTGELFF.

Of note for this clonotype: With a much larger clone just one base away, this may be a read error. V gene TRBV28 combines with J gene TRBJ2-1; TRBD2 agrees at 12 bases. Germline trimming cut 6 bases from V and 8 bases from J; bases unmatched to any gene: 8. Germline V gene lookup returns CDR1 MDHEN and CDR2 SYDVKM. The CDR3 consists of 15 residues. CDR3 DNA sequence: TGTGCCAGCAGACTAGCGGGGGGCTATTACGATGAGCAGTTCTTC. It translates to CASRLAGGYYDEQFF.

This clonotype was recorded at least ten times. DNA for the CDR3: TGTGCCAGCAGCCCTATCGAGGCCGGGGAGCTGTTTTTT. Translating gives CASSPIEAGELFF. The chain has TRBV7-3 and TRBJ2-2, with unresolved D. Trimming took 5 bases from V and 6 from J, leaving 10 bases between them. Germline CDR1 and CDR2: SGHTA and FQGTGA. The CDR3 is 13 amino acids.

This clonotype was counted ten times or more. V usage is TRBV11-1 and J usage is TRBJ2-7; D is unresolved. The CDR3 sequence is 14 residues long. V lost 4 bases and J 2 bases, leaving 12 bases between the germline ends. The germline V gene encodes CDR1 SGHAT and CDR2 FQDESV (reference sequence). CDR3: CASSSQTFAYEQYF. As DNA, the CDR3 is TGTGCCAGCAGCTCCCAAACCTTCGCCTACGAGCAGTACTTC.

This clonotype was detected ten times or more. The junction does not match germline at one end; this may be a read error. This chain joins TRBV4-2 and TRBJ1-1; D uncertain. The germline CDR1 and CDR2 sequences are LGHNA and YNFKEQ. The CDR3 consists of 16 residues. CDR3 amino acids: CASSQEVRGMNTKAFF. The CDR3 nucleotides read TGTGCCAGCAGCCAAGAGGTGAGAGGGATGAACACTAAAGCTTTCTTT.

The chain couples TRBV6-1 to TRBJ1-1, with D unresolved. The germline V gene encodes CDR1 MNHNS and CDR2 SASEGT. Trimming shortened V by 5 bases and J by 4 bases, and 11 bases separated the two germline ends. This CDR3 region has 13 residues. The CDR3 protein is CASSPRWVTEAFF. CDR3 sequence (DNA): TGTGCCAGCAGTCCTCGATGGGTCACTGAAGCTTTCTTT.